This is a list of T cell receptor beta chains from one sample in a study of T-cell memory formation after mild COVID-19. TCRdb re-analysed the 5' RACE reads in MiXCR, keeping a single row per CDR3 protein. The sample lists about 150,000 distinct CDR3 sequences, 13% to 15% occurring once. Source material: PBMCs or a T cell subset sorted from them (not recorded which). These receptors came from an adult woman who had mild COVID-19 (a few samples of this study predate the infection). Cell type and time point are not known. Each CDR3 is given with its conserved first and last residue. A D gene is named only where the DNA matches it firmly. Rows may omit the clone size; those that give it use once, few, many or a size class.

D	V	J	size	CDR3	DNA
TRBD2	TRBV7-2	TRBJ2-1	many	CASSLVAGGGNEQFF	TGTGCCAGCAGCTTAGTGGCGGGAGGAGGCAATGAGCAGTTCTTC
TRBD1	TRBV19	TRBJ2-7	NA	CASSPGQGDGYEQYF	TGTGCCAGTAGCCCGGGACAGGGAGATGGGTACGAGCAGTACTTC
TRBD2	TRBV24-1	TRBJ2-1	few	CATSPLAGGPWYNEQFF	TGTGCCACCAGCCCCCTAGCGGGAGGGCCGTGGTACAATGAGCAGTTCTTC
NA	TRBV29-1	TRBJ2-7	few	CSVESEGDTSYEQYF	TGCAGCGTTGAATCCGAGGGGGACACCTCCTACGAGCAGTACTTC
NA	TRBV27	TRBJ2-1	medium-sized	CASSLGTHFNEQFF	TGTGCCAGCAGTTTAGGGACCCACTTCAATGAGCAGTTCTTC
NA	TRBV7-8	TRBJ2-3	NA	CASSPPWGTDTQYF	TGTGCCAGCAGCCCTCCGTGGGGCACAGATACGCAGTATTTT
NA	TRBV2	TRBJ1-1	NA	CASSASEAFF	TGTGCCAGCAGTGCTTCCGAAGCTTTCTTT
NA	TRBV5-1	TRBJ2-4	NA	CASSLPGLAAKNIQYF	TGCGCCAGCAGCTTGCCGGGGTTAGCAGCCAAAAACATTCAGTACTTC
TRBD1	TRBV15	TRBJ2-2	few	CATSGGTGHYPGDLFF	TGTGCCACCAGCGGAGGGACAGGGCATTATCCCGGGGACCTGTTTTTT
NA	TRBV4-1	TRBJ2-2	many	CASSQGSSTGELFF	TGCGCCAGCAGCCAAGGAAGTTCCACCGGGGAGCTGTTTTTT
TRBD1	TRBV28	TRBJ2-1	few	CASMGQGVYNEQFF	TGTGCCAGCATGGGACAGGGGGTCTACAATGAGCAGTTCTTC
NA	TRBV12-3/TRBV12-4	TRBJ2-3	few	CASSLYSLTDTQYF	TGTGCCAGCAGTTTATATTCTCTCACAGATACGCAGTATTTT
TRBD1	TRBV7-3	TRBJ2-1	NA	CASSLYRGGSYNEQFF	TGTGCCAGCAGCTTATACAGGGGTGGCTCCTACAATGAGCAGTTCTTC
NA	TRBV5-4	TRBJ2-7	NA	CASSLRSGSYEQYF	TGTGCCAGCAGCTTGAGATCAGGGTCCTACGAGCAGTACTTC
TRBD1	TRBV11-2	TRBJ2-7	few	CASSTTIGDRGYEQYF	TGTGCCAGCAGCACAACTATAGGGGACAGGGGCTACGAGCAGTACTTC
NA	TRBV20-1	TRBJ1-5	NA	CSAYKGGAKNQPQHF	TGCAGTGCTTACAAGGGAGGGGCAAAGAATCAGCCCCAGCATTTT